Below are 25 T cell receptor beta chains sequenced from a single sample in a study of tumor-infiltrating lymphocytes in primary liver carcinoma. Starting material of 450 to 500 ng total RNA yielded TCR beta cDNA via a constant-region primer. Library construction for TCR beta comprised three nested multiplex PCR rounds performed with slightly modified ARM-PCR. Running 10 cycles apiece, the first two PCR rounds relied on TRBV1-TRBV30 forward primers together with a C-beta reverse primer. TCRdb ran MiXCR on the multiplex PCR reads and lists one entry per CDR3 protein. The table lists around 330,000 distinct CDR3 sequences, over 55% of them singletons. Unsorted whole blood yielded the blood RNA, and germline DNA was also extracted. The sequenced sample consisted of peripheral blood. The receptors shown here come from a middle-aged man with primary liver carcinoma and hepatitis B virus infection.

To note about this clonotype: This could be a read error, since a much larger clone is one nucleotide away. The genes are TRBV6-1 and TRBJ1-1; D remains ambiguous. Per the germline V gene, CDR1 is MNHNS and CDR2 is SASEGT. The V gene lost 6 bases and the J gene lost 0 bases, with 17 bases spanning the gap. CDR3 length: 16 amino acids. The CDR3 is CASRVDSIQLNTEAFF. The CDR3 bases are TGTGCCAGCAGGGTAGACTCCATACAACTGAACACTGAAGCTTTCTTT.

The chain combines TRBV5-4 with TRBJ1-1, with TRBD1 matching 11 bases. The V gene end was trimmed by 4 bases and the J gene end by 3 bases; junction bases not matched to a gene: 2. The CDR3 consists of 14 residues. Looked up from germline, CDR1 is SGHNT and CDR2 is YYREEE (reference sequence). CDR3 protein: CASSGTGGYTEAFF. CDR3 nucleotides: TGTGCCAGCAGCGGGACAGGGGGGTACACTGAAGCTTTCTTT.

A note on this clonotype: With a much larger clone just one base away, this may be a read error. V gene TRBV12-3 or TRBV12-4 combines with J gene TRBJ2-3; D perhaps matches TRBD2 (5 bases). Trimming pared 7 bases from V and 4 bases from J, leaving 21 bases between. This CDR3 comprises 16 residues. The CDR3 DNA sequence: TGTGCCAGCACCGGCGGGTTAGAGACGTGGCCAGATACGCAGTATTTT. Its translation: CASTGGLETWPDTQYF.

Worth noting for this clonotype: The CDR3 carries no conserved terminal phenylalanine or tryptophan, so it likely arises from a read error. The chain links TRBV11-1 to TRBJ2-6; possible D gene TRBD1, 6 bases. The CDR3 spans 16 residues. CDR1 is SGHAT, CDR2 FQDESV, per germline (reference sequence). CDR3 amino acids: CASSLRWGPGANVLTI. DNA for the CDR3: TGTGCCAGCAGCCTTCGTTGGGGGCCTGGGGCCAACGTTCTGACTATC.

A remark on this clonotype: With a much larger clone just one base away, this may be a read error. The chain carries TRBV6-6 and TRBJ2-3, with TRBD2 as a possible D gene (5 bases). This CDR3 is 13 amino acids long. The V end was cut by 6 bases, the J end by 5 bases, with 12 bases between. Germline V lookup: CDR1 MNHNY, CDR2 SVGAGI (reference sequence). The CDR3 region is CASSTGSRDTQYF. The DNA for the CDR3 is TGTGCCAGCAGCACGGGGAGTAGAGATACGCAGTATTTT.

A word on this clonotype: This may stem from a read error, because a much larger clone lies one nucleotide away. The chain carries TRBV10-3 and TRBJ2-1, with TRBD2 identical over 11 bases. V shed 8 bases, J shed 8 bases, and the junction held 20 bases outside the gene matches. Germline CDR1 is ENHRY and CDR2 is SYGVKD. The CDR3 is 18 residues long. CDR3 sequence: CAISSVTSGRIRPYEQFF. The CDR3 DNA sequence: TGTGCCATCTCGTCAGTCACTAGCGGGAGAATCCGTCCATATGAGCAGTTCTTC.

Concerning this clonotype: A read error may explain this, as a much larger clone is one base away. The chain employs TRBV4-3 and TRBJ2-1; 15 nucleotides agree with TRBD2. Germline CDR1 reads LGHNA; CDR2 reads YSLEER. The length of the CDR3 is 18 residues. Trimming cost V 6 bases and J 7 bases; bases outside gene matches: 13. CDR3 sequence (DNA): TGCGCCAGCAGTCAGGATTGGACTAGCGGGAGGGCCTGGAATGAGCAGTTCTTC. This codes for CASSQDWTSGRAWNEQFF.

With regard to this clonotype: This likely comes from a read error, as the CDR3 has no conserved phenylalanine or tryptophan at its end. It is unclear where the CDR3 begins or ends on the DNA, so no DNA is shown, and the CDR3 is as TCRdb lists it. This chain links TRBV4-2 with TRBJ2-7; TRBD1, the D gene given by the table, was not confirmed from the DNA. Per the germline V gene, CDR1 is LGHNA and CDR2 is YNFKEQ. The length of the CDR3 is 13 amino acids, counting both ends. CDR3 residues: CASSPARDYEQYL.

This clonotype was picked up many times. The chain joins TRBV6-6 to TRBJ2-5, with D perhaps matching TRBD2 (6 bases). The CDR3 extends over 15 amino acids. The germline CDR1 and CDR2 sequences are MNHNY and SVGAGI (reference sequence). Trimming left V 5 bases short and J 7 bases short, with 20 bases between. The DNA of the CDR3 is TGTGCCAGCAGTGAGGCGGGGCTTATGGAAGTGACCCAGTACTTC. It specifies CASSEAGLMEVTQYF.

In the case of this clonotype: One end of the junction varies from germline; a read error may be responsible. The chain has TRBV28 and TRBJ2-3; D not resolved. This CDR3 spans 17 amino acids. Germline CDR1 reads MDHEN; CDR2 reads SYDVKM. The CDR3 here is CVSSLTTVGISTETQYF. CDR3 DNA: TGTGTCAGCAGTTTAACGACCGTGGGAATTAGCACAGAAACGCAGTATTTT.

This chain joins TRBV5-6 and TRBJ2-5; tentative D call: TRBD2 (6 bases). Germline CDR1 SGHDT, CDR2 YYEEEE. The CDR3 has 15 amino acids. V was cut by 0 bases and J by 3 bases, with 12 bases left in between. CDR3 region: CASSLGGDLKETQYF. In nucleotides, the CDR3 is TGTGCCAGCAGCTTGGGGGGGGATCTTAAAGAGACCCAGTACTTC.

Worth noting for this clonotype: A much more abundant neighbour one base away suggests this may be a read error. The chain has TRBV6-5 and TRBJ1-5; D gene uncertain. The CDR3 is 13 amino acids. Trimming shortened V by 7 bases and J by 1 base, and 8 bases separated the two germline ends. CDR1 and CDR2 (germline): MNHEY, SVGAGI. The CDR3, as DNA: TGTGCCAGCAAGGGAGGAAGCAATCAGCCCCAGCATTTT. Protein: CASKGGSNQPQHF.

This clonotype was recorded once. This likely comes from a read error, as the CDR3 has no conserved phenylalanine or tryptophan at its end. This chain connects TRBV5-4 to TRBJ2-5, with TRBD1 matching over 9 bases. Germline values: CDR1 SGHNT, CDR2 YYREEE (reference sequence). This CDR3 spans 15 amino acids. CDR3 loop: CASNRGQGLMETQYL. CDR3 coding DNA: TGTGCCAGCAACCGAGGACAGGGGTTGATGGAGACACAGTACCTC.

This clonotype was seen more than once but under ten times. This chain connects TRBV6-1 to TRBJ2-2, with D possibly being TRBD1 (6 bases). The CDR3 consists of 14 residues. Trimming took off 6 bases at V and 1 base at J, with 9 bases between the two ends. Germline lookup yields CDR1 MNHNS and CDR2 SASEGT. CDR3 nucleotides: TGTGCCAGCAGGGCGACAGGGAACACCGGGGAGCTGTTTTTT. Amino acid sequence: CASRATGNTGELFF.

About this clonotype itself: A much larger clonotype is one base distant, so this may be a read error. J is TRBJ2-5 and V is TRBV12-3 or TRBV12-4, with 7 bases that match TRBD1. CDR3 length: 13 residues. CDR3 amino acids: CASRYNQGETQCF. CDR3 in DNA: TGTGCCAGCAGATACAACCAGGGGGAGACCCAGTGCTTC.

The chain combines TRBV12-3 or TRBV12-4 with TRBJ1-2; D unclear. Trimming removed 6 bases at V and 7 bases at J, with 18 bases between. The CDR3 loop spans 14 amino acids. CDR3 region: CASSPRTLSAGYTF. DNA of the CDR3: TGTGCCAGCAGCCCAAGGACTCTATCAGCTGGCTACACCTTC.

This clonotype was counted at least ten times. V gene TRBV6-2 or TRBV6-3 combines with J gene TRBJ2-7; D call uncertain. The germline V gene has CDR1 MNHEY and CDR2 SVGEGT. This CDR3 contains 12 residues. Trimming stripped 5 bases from V and 3 bases from J, with 8 bases between. The DNA for the CDR3 is TGTGCCAGCAGTCTCCTCCTCTACGAGCAGTACTTC. This codes for CASSLLLYEQYF.

A word on this clonotype: A read error may be the cause here, since a much bigger clone is one base away. The chain combines TRBV12-5 with TRBJ2-3, with TRBD2 identical over 9 bases. V shed 7 bases and J 2 bases; nucleotides not matched to a gene: 4. This CDR3 region has 14 residues. Germline V CDR1 and CDR2: LGHNT, FRNRAP. CDR3 coding DNA: TGTGCTAGTGCGGCTAGCGGGGACACAGATACGCAGTATTTT. It encodes CASAASGDTDTQYF.

The genes are TRBV11-2 and TRBJ2-7, with a possible D match to TRBD1 (5 bases). Germline V lookup: CDR1 SGHAT, CDR2 FQNNGV. The CDR3 runs to 11 residues. Trimming removed 8 bases from V and 7 bases from J, with 12 bases in between. CDR3 DNA: TGTGCCAGCGGCCTTAACAGGGAGCAGTACTTC. It is translated as CASGLNREQYF.

This clonotype was observed a few times. A much bigger clone sits one base away, suggesting this may be a read error. The chain carries TRBV10-2 and TRBJ2-3; TRBD1 matches at 8 bases. Trimming cost V 6 bases and J 5 bases; bases outside gene matches: 10. This CDR3 contains 15 residues. Germline V lookup: CDR1 WSHSY, CDR2 SAAADI. The CDR3 DNA reads TGCGCCAGCAGCGTGGGCCAGGGGGCGGAAGATACGCAGTATTTT. Translating gives CASSVGQGAEDTQYF.

This clonotype was seen only once. The J gene is TRBJ2-5, the V gene TRBV29-1; TRBD2 might be the D (6 bases). This CDR3 region has 11 residues. Germline CDR1 SQVTM, CDR2 ANQGSEA. V lost 4 bases to trimming and J lost 7 bases, with 10 bases between them. The CDR3 loop is CSVVLGGTQYF. The CDR3 DNA reads TGCAGCGTTGTATTGGGAGGGACCCAGTACTTC.

This CDR3 reads CASSSVLGSSYNEQFF. Written as DNA, the CDR3 is TGTGCCAGCAGTTCCGTCCTCGGGAGCTCCTACAATGAGCAGTTCTTC. The chain joins TRBV6-1 to TRBJ2-1, with D possibly matching TRBD2 (6 bases). Between the trimmed V and J ends, which lost 5 bases and 0 bases, there was a span of 14 bases. The CDR3 is 16 amino acids. Germline V gene data show CDR1 as MNHNS and CDR2 as SASEGT.

Comment on this clonotype: One junction end disagrees with the germline gene, perhaps due to a read error. The J gene is TRBJ2-2, the V gene TRBV6-5, with 7 bases that match TRBD2. The germline gives CDR1 MNHEY, CDR2 SVGAGI. CDR3 length equals 15 residues. CDR3 loop: CACSSSLALSGGLFF. CDR3 bases: TGTGCCTGCAGTTCGTCACTAGCGCTCTCGGGGGGGCTGTTTTTT.

This clonotype appeared once. Given a much more abundant clone one base away, this may be a read error. This chain links TRBV12-3 or TRBV12-4 with TRBJ1-5; tentative D call: TRBD1 (5 bases). V was shortened by 8 bases and J by 2 bases, with 16 bases between the two germline ends. The CDR3 has 15 amino acids. This CDR3 reads CASRKGRAGNQPQHF. CDR3 bases: TGTGCCAGCCGGAAAGGCAGGGCGGGCAATCAGCCCCAGCATTTT.

In the case of this clonotype: The junction shows a germline mismatch at one end, possibly a read error. In DNA, the CDR3 is TGTGCTAGCAGCTTAGAGGGGAACTCTGAAGCTTTCTTT. This encodes CASSLEGNSEAFF. The chain uses TRBV11-3 and TRBJ1-1; a possible D gene is TRBD1 (5 bases). The CDR3 is 13 amino acids. The germline CDR1 and CDR2 sequences are SGHNT and YENEEA. Filled out from reference TRBV11-3 and TRBJ1-1, the complete variable domain reads EAGVVQSPRYKIIEKKQPVAFWCNPISGHNTLYWYLQNLGQGPELLIRYENEEAVDDSQLPKDRFSAERLKGVDSTLKIQPAELGDSAVYLCASSLEGNSEAFFGQGTRLTVV.